This T cell receptor (beta chain) was retrieved from a study of PD-L1 blockade in urothelial cancer (dated by TCRdb to between 2016 and 2019). Turning to the overall study: Therapy was started around 2014 for all patients, and atezolizumab 1,200 mg was administered intravenously every 3 weeks. About nine tenths of the roughly 29 patients were males with bladder-origin urothelial cancer, and about two thirds of the roughly 30 reported a prior smoking history. Patients had an ECOG performance status of 0 or 1 and had received between 0 and 3 prior chemotherapy regimens. Blood samples were analyzed at 3 weeks after treatment start (second dose) and at 6 weeks after treatment start. A median of about 150,000 T cells and 80,000 or so unique TCRs was obtained from blood samples, and a median clonality of around 0.072 was observed. Somatic, immune and clinical correlates of response to PD-L1 blockade with atezolizumab in urothelial cancer were the focus of an exploratory multi-omic analysis. Pretreatment tumor samples and matched peripheral blood, collected serially before and after atezolizumab treatment, underwent TCR sequencing. Durable clinical benefit meant progression-free survival longer than 6 months, and TCR features were also tested against progression-free and overall survival. Whole exome sequencing and RNA sequencing of pretreatment tumors were performed alongside TCR sequencing in the same patients. About 10 patients achieved durable clinical benefit and about 22 did not. Under 30 patients had pretreatment blood TCR-seq, some 24 had at least one posttreatment blood collection, and some 24 had tumor TCR-seq. General study outcomes and caveats: At 3 weeks after the start of treatment, tumor-associated TCR clones in peripheral blood had expanded more in patients with durable benefit (n ≈ 24, p = 0.022). Small sample size (n ≈ 29) and many exploratory analyses mean the results are intended to be hypothesis-generating. Improved progression-free and overall survival was found to be associated with pretreatment peripheral blood TCR clonality below the median.

This clone was seen just once. No cognate antigen has been identified for it. Base qualities are missing; no much larger clone stands one base away. Between the V and J ends, shortened by 2 bases and 6 bases respectively, the junction contains 8 bases. The germline V gene sets CDR1 to SGHTA and CDR2 to FQGNSA. The CDR3 has 13 amino acids, counting the end cysteine and phenylalanine. CDR3 DNA only is kept here, 39 bases in frame from base 1. Synthetic TCR analog templates were spiked into each PCR to estimate absolute template abundance from read counts. The immunoSEQ assay was used to amplify TCRbeta CDR3 regions from genomic DNA with bias-controlled V and J gene primers. Sequencing of rearranged TCRbeta segments was done at approximately 20X coverage. Under the source paper's analysis protocol: Clustering was used to correct sequencing errors, and CDR3s were annotated against IMGT so that V, D and J genes could be assigned. Only productive TCRbeta rearrangements were used in downstream analyses, excluding out-of-frame or stop-codon sequences. To compute clonality, Shannon entropy was normalized by the log of the number of unique productive sequences and then subtracted from one. Clones differing between time points or between blood and tumor were identified using Fisher's exact test with Benjamini-Hochberg correction, with an adjusted p below 0.01 applied as the threshold. The table was pulled from immuneACCESS by TCRdb, which kept in-frame rearrangements only. Such tables lose some clones; where checked, under half of the loss comes from unresolved V genes, and the rest has no known cause. V and J calls and clone size follow that table, whereas D and trimming were derived from the DNA. The sample table holds 120,000 or so clones, of which more than 70% were seen once. 2.4% of the sample goes to the ten largest clones.

The sample's time point label, in plain terms: peripheral blood 6 weeks after treatment start. The cohort included some 30 patients with locally advanced or metastatic urothelial carcinoma who were treated at Memorial Sloan Kettering on a trial protocol. Peripheral blood mononuclear cells were collected from each patient pretreatment and during treatment, giving between 1 and 8 total time points per patient. The Qiagen DNeasy Blood extraction kit was used to purify genomic DNA from total PBMCs and tumor samples. PBMCs were collected pretreatment and during treatment, and were isolated and stored as previously described.

Recombination joined TRBV7-2 with TRBJ2-1; a confident D gene designation cannot be given. Source: PBMCs, taken around atezolizumab (anti-PD-L1) treatment. The clonotype comes from a man aged 45-65 years with urothelial cancer. CDR3 loop: CASSLQFPNEQFF. The DNA is as follows: TGTGCCAGCAGCTTACAGTTCCCCAATGAGCAGTTCTTC. The CDR3 plus the reference TRBV7-2 and TRBJ2-1 genes for the other parts give the full variable domain: GAGVSQSPSNKVTEKGKDVELRCDPISGHTALYWYRQSLGQGLEFLIYFQGNSAPDKSGLPSDRFSAERTGGSVSTLTIQRTQQEDSAVYLCASSLQFPNEQFFGPGTRLTVL.